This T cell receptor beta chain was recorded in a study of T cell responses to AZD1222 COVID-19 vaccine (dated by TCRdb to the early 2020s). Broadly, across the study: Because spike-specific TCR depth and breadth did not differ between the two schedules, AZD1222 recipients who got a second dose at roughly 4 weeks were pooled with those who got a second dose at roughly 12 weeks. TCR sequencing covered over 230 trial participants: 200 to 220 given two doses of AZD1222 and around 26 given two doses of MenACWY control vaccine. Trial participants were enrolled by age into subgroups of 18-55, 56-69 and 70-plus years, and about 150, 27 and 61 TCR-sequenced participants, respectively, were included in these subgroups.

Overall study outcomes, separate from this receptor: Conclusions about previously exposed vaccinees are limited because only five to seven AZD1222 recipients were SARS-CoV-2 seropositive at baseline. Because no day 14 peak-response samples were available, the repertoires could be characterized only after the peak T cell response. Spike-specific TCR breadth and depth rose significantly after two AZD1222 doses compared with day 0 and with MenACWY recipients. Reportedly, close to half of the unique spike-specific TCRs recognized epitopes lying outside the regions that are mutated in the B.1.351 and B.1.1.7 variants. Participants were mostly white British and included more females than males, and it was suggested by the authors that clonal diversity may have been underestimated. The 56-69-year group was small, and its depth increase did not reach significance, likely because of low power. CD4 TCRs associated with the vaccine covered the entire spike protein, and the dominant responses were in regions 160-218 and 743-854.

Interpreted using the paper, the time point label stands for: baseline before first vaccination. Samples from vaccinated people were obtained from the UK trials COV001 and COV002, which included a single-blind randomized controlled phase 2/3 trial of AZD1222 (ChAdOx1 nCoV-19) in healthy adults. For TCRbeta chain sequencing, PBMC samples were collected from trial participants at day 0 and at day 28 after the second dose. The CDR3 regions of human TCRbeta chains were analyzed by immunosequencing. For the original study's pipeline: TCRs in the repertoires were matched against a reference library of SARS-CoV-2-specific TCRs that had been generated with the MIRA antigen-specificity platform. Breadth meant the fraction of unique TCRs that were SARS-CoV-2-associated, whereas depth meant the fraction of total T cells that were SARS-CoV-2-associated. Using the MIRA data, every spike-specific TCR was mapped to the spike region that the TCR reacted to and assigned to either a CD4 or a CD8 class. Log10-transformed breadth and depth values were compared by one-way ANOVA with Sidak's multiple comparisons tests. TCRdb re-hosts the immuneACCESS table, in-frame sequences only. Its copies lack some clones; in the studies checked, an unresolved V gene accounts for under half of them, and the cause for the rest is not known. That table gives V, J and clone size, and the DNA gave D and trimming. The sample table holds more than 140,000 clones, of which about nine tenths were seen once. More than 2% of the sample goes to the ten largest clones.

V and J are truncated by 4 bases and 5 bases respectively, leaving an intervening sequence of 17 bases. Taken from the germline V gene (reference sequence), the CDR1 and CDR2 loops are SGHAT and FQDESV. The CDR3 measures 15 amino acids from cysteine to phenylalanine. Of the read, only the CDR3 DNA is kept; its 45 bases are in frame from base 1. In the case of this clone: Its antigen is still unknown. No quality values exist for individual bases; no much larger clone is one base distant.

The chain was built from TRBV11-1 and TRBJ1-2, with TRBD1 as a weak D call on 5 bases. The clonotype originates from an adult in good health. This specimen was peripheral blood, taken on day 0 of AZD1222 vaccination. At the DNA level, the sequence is TGTGCCAGCAGCTACCTCCCCGGGACGGATTATGGCTACACCTTC. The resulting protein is CASSYLPGTDYGYTF.